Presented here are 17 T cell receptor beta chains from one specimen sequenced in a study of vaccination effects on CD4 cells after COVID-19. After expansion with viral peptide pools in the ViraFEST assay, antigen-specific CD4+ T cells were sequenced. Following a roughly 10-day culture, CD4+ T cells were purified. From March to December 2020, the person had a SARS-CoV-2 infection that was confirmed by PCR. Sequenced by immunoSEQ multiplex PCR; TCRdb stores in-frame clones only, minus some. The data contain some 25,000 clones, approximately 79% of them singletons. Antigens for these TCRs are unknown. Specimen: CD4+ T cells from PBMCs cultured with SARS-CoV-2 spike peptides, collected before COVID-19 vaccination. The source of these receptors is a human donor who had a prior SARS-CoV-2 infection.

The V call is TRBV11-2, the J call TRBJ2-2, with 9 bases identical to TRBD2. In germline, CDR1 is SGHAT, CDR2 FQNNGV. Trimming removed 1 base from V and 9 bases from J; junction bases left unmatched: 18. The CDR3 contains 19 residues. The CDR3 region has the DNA TGTGCCAGCAGCTTAGGTCCTAGCGGGATGCTGGGATTCGGCCGGGAGCTGTTTTTT. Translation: CASSLGPSGMLGFGRELFF.

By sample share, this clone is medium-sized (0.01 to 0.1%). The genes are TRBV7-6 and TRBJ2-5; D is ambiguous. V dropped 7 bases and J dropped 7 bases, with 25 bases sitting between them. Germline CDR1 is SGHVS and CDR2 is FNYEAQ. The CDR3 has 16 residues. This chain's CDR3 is CASTRLNGSPVGTQYF. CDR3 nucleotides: TGTGCCAGCACCAGACTTAACGGCTCCCCGGTAGGGACCCAGTACTTC.

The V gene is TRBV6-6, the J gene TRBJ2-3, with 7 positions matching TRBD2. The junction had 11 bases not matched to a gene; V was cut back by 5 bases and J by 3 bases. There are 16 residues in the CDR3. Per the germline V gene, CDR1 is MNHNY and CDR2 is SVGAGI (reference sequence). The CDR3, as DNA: TGTGCCAGCAGTGGGCGGATGGGGGGGTGGACAGATACGCAGTATTTT. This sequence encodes CASSGRMGGWTDTQYF.

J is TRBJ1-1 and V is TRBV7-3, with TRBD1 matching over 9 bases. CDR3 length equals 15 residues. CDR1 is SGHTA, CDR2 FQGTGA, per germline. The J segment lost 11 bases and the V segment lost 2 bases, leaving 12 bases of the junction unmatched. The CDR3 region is CASSLRGTGLTKAFF. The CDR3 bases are TGTGCCAGCAGCTTACGGGGGACAGGGTTAACTAAGGCTTTCTTT.

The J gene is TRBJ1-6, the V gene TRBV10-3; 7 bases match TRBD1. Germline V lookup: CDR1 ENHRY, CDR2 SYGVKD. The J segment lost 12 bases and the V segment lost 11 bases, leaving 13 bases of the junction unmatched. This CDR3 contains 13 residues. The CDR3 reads CAVRDTGAGPLHF. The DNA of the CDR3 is TGTGCCGTCCGCGACACAGGGGCTGGACCCCTCCACTTT.

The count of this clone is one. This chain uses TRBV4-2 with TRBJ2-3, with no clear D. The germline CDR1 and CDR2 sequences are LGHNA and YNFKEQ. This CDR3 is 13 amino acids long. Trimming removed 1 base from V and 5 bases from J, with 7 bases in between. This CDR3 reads CASSQGDVDTQYF. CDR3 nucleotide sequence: TGTGCCAGCAGCCAAGGCGATGTAGATACGCAGTATTTT.

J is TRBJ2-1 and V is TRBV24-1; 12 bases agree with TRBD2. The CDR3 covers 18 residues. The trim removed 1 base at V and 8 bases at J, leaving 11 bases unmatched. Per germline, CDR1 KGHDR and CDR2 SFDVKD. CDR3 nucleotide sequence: TGTGCCACCAGTGATTTCGGACCTACTAGCGGGAGGCGGGATGAGCAGTTCTTC. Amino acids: CATSDFGPTSGRRDEQFF.

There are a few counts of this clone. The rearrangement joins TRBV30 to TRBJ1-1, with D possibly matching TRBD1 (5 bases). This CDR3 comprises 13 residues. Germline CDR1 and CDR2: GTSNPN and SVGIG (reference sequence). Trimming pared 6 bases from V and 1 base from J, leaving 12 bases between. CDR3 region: CACGALRNTEAFF. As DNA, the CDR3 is TGTGCCTGCGGGGCTCTGAGGAACACTGAAGCTTTCTTT.

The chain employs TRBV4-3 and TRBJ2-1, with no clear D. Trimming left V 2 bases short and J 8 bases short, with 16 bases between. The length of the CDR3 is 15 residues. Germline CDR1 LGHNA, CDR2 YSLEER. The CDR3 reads CASSQSGFKRDEQFF. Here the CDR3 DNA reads TGCGCCAGCAGCCAATCCGGATTCAAGCGTGATGAGCAGTTCTTC.

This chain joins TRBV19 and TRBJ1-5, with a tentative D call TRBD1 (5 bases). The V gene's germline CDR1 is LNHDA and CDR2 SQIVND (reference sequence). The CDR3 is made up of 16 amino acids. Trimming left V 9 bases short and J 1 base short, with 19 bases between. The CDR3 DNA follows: TGTGCCAGCCGAGAGCGCCAGGGTATCAGCAATCAGCCCCAGCATTTT. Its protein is CASRERQGISNQPQHF.

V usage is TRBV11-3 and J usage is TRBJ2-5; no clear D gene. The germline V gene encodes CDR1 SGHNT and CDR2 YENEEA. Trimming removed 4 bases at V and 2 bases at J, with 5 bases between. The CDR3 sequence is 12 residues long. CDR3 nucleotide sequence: TGTGCCAGCAGCTCATATCAAGAGACCCAGTACTTC. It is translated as CASSSYQETQYF.

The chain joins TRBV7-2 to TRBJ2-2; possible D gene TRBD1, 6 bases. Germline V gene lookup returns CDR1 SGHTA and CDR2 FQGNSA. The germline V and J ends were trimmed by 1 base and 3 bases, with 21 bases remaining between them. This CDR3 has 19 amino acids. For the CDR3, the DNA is TGTGCCAGCAGCTTAGGGAACAGGGTTGTTTTTCGTGACACCGGGGAGCTGTTTTTT. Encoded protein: CASSLGNRVVFRDTGELFF.

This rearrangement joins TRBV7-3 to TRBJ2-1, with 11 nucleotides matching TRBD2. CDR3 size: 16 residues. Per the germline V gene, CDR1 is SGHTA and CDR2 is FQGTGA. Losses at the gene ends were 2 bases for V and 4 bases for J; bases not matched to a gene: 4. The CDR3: CASSLLAGGSYNEQFF. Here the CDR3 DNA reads TGTGCCAGCAGCTTATTAGCGGGAGGGTCTTACAATGAGCAGTTCTTC.

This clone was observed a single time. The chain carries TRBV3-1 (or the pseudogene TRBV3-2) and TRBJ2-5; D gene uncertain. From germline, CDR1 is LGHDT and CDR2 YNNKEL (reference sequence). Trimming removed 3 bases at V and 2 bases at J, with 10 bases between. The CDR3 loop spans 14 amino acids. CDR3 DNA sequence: TGTGCCAGCAGCCAGACCGACTCTCAAGAGACCCAGTACTTC. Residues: CASSQTDSQETQYF.

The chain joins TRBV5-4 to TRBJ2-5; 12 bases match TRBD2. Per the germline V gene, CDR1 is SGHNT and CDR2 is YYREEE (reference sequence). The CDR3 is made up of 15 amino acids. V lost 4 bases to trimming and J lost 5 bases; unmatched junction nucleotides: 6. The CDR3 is CASSPLAGGPETQYF. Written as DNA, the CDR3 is TGTGCCAGCAGCCCGCTAGCGGGGGGGCCGGAGACCCAGTACTTC.

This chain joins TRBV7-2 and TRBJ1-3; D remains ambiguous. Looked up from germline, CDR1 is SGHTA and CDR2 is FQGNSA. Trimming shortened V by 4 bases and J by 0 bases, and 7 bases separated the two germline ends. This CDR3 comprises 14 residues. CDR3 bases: TGTGCCAGCAGCTCCACAAACTCTGGAAACACCATATATTTT. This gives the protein CASSSTNSGNTIYF. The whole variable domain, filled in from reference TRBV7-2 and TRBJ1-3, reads GAGVSQSPSNKVTEKGKDVELRCDPISGHTALYWYRQSLGQGLEFLIYFQGNSAPDKSGLPSDRFSAERTGGSVSTLTIQRTQQEDSAVYLCASSSTNSGNTIYFGEGSWLTVV.

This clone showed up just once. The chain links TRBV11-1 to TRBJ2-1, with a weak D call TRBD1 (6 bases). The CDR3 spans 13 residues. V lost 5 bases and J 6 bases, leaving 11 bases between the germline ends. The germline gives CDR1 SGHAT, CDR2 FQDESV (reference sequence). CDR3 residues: CASSVDRPNEQFF. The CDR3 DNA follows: TGTGCCAGCAGCGTCGACAGGCCCAATGAGCAGTTCTTC.